This is a list of T cell receptor beta chains from one sample in a study of cytotoxic CD8 clonotypes in ibrutinib-treated CLL. Sequenced by immunoSEQ multiplex PCR; TCRdb stores in-frame clones only, minus some. The sample records 110,000 to 150,000 clones, more than 75% being singletons. The starting material was PBMCs, obtained after 24 months of ibrutinib treatment. These receptors originate from a human donor with chronic lymphocytic leukemia. Both conserved end residues are part of each CDR3. A D gene is named only where the DNA matches it firmly. Size is omitted from some rows. Given values are once, few, many or a class for expanded clones.

J | size | D | V | length | DNA | CDR3
TRBJ1-1 | - | - | TRBV19 | 15 | TGTGCCAGTAGCCCCCGTAGGGCCCTGAATACTGAAGCTTTCTTT | CASSPRRALNTEAFF
TRBJ2-5 | - | - | TRBV9 | 14 | TGTGCCAGCAGCGTAGGTCAGGACCAAGAGACCCAGTACTTC | CASSVGQDQETQYF
TRBJ1-3 | - | TRBD1 | TRBV6-5 | 14 | TGTGCCAGCAGGGGACAGGGGTTTGGAAACACCATATATTTT | CASRGQGFGNTIYF
TRBJ1-4 | once | - | TRBV14 | 14 | TGTGCCAGCAGCCAAGATGGGGAAGGTGAAAAACTGTTTTTT | CASSQDGEGEKLFF
TRBJ1-1 | - | - | TRBV5-8 | 14 | TGTGCCAGCAGCTTCAGCCGCGGGGAGGAGGAAGCTTTCTTT | CASSFSRGEEEAFF
TRBJ1-1 | - | TRBD1 | TRBV5-3 | 14 | TGTGCCAGAAGCCAGGGACAGGCCAACACTGAAGCTTTCTTT | CARSQGQANTEAFF
TRBJ2-3 | - | TRBD2 | TRBV7-9 | 15 | TGTGCCAGCAGCCCAGCGGGAGGGCCGGGAGATACGCAGTATTTT | CASSPAGGPGDTQYF
TRBJ2-3 | - | TRBD1 | TRBV5-8 | 17 | TGTGCCAGCAGCTCGCGCCACGGACAGGGTAGCACAGATACGCAGTATTTT | CASSSRHGQGSTDTQYF
TRBJ2-3 | - | - | TRBV7-2 | 14 | TGTGCCAGCAGCTGGGGCTCCTACACAGATACGCAGTATTTT | CASSWGSYTDTQYF
TRBJ2-2 | - | TRBD2 | TRBV5-1 | 14 | TGCGCCACCCATAGCGGGGGGGCCGGCGGGGAGCTGTTTTTT | CATHSGGAGGELFF
TRBJ1-5 | once | - | TRBV7-2 | 13 | TGTGCCAGCAGCCCATTTTACGATCAGCCCCAGCATTTT | CASSPFYDQPQHF
TRBJ2-1 | - | - | TRBV18 | 16 | TGTGCCAGCTCACCACTTATAGGGAACCAATACAATGAGCAGTTCTTC | CASSPLIGNQYNEQFF
TRBJ2-7 | few | - | TRBV5-1 | 14 | TGCGCCAGCAGCTTTGGGTGGGCCACCTACGAGCAGTACTTC | CASSFGWATYEQYF
TRBJ1-4 | - | - | TRBV18 | 13 | TGTGCCAGCTCACCCTCAACTAATGAAAAACTGTTTTTT | CASSPSTNEKLFF
TRBJ2-1 | - | TRBD1 | TRBV4-3 | 15 | TGCGCCAGCAGCGGCCCGGGACAGGGGGTCAATGAGCAGTTCTTC | CASSGPGQGVNEQFF
TRBJ1-1 | many | - | TRBV2 | 13 | TGTGCCAGCAGTGCGGGAGAGGGGACTGAAGCTTTCTTT | CASSAGEGTEAFF
TRBJ2-7 | - | - | TRBV7-2 | 13 | TGTGCCAGCAGCTTAGAGATGGGGAACGAGCAGTACTTC | CASSLEMGNEQYF
TRBJ1-4 | - | TRBD1 | TRBV30 | 16 | TGTGCCTGGGGGACAGGGCCCACTACTAATAATGAAAAACTGTTTTTT | CAWGTGPTTNNEKLFF
TRBJ1-5 | - | - | TRBV7-2 | 13 | TGTGCCAGCGGGGAGACGGCGAATCAGCCCCAGCATTTT | CASGETANQPQHF
TRBJ1-2 | - | - | TRBV15 | 13 | TGTGCCACCAGCCACCCTGAACCCTATGGCTACACCTTC | CATSHPEPYGYTF
TRBJ1-2 | - | TRBD1 | TRBV4-2 | 17 | TGTGCCAGCAGCGCCCAGACAGGGGGCTGGGGGGTAAATGGCTACACCTTC | CASSAQTGGWGVNGYTF
TRBJ2-3 | - | TRBD1 | TRBV5-1 | 15 | TGCGCCAGCAGCCCGGACAGGGGCTGGGGGGATACGCAGTATTTT | CASSPDRGWGDTQYF
TRBJ1-1 | - | - | TRBV6-6 | 14 | TGTGCCAGCAGGCCGGTGACAACGAACACTGAAGCTTTCTTT | CASRPVTTNTEAFF
TRBJ1-1 | few | - | TRBV4-3 | 13 | TGCGCCAGCAGCCAAGTCGGGCCAGCTGAAGCTTTCTTT | CASSQVGPAEAFF
TRBJ2-7 | - | TRBD1 | TRBV18 | 13 | TGTGCCAGCTCAAGGGACAGGGTGGCCGAGCAGTACTTC | CASSRDRVAEQYF
TRBJ1-2 | - | - | TRBV27 | 13 | TGTGCCAGCAGTTTCGGGTTTAACTATGGCTACACCTTC | CASSFGFNYGYTF
TRBJ2-3 | - | - | TRBV4-3 | 14 | TGCGCCAGCAGCCTCGGCGGAGGGACAGATACGCAGTATTTT | CASSLGGGTDTQYF
TRBJ2-1 | - | TRBD2 | TRBV18 | 18 | TGTGCCAGCTCACCCCGGGTCGGTTTGGCTAGCGGATACAATGAGCAGTTCTTC | CASSPRVGLASGYNEQFF
TRBJ1-1 | - | - | TRBV13 | 14 | TGTGCCAGCAGCCGGCCGACAGGACCCACTGAAGCTTTCTTT | CASSRPTGPTEAFF
TRBJ2-3 | - | - | TRBV7-9 | 15 | TGTGCCAGCAGCCCCCAGGGGGGTAGCACAGATACGCAGTATTTT | CASSPQGGSTDTQYF
TRBJ2-7 | - | - | TRBV6-5 | 11 | TGTGCCAGCAGCCCCGAGGTCGGGCAGTACTTC | CASSPEVGQYF
TRBJ1-1 | many | - | TRBV10-3 | 13 | TGTGCCATCAGGCGGGGCGTAAACACTGAAGCTTTCTTT | CAIRRGVNTEAFF
TRBJ1-2 | - | - | TRBV28 | 14 | TGTGCCAGCACCACGGGGGCCCGTCCCGATGGCTACACCTTC | CASTTGARPDGYTF
TRBJ2-3 | - | - | TRBV7-8 | 15 | TGTGCCAGCCGACCGACAGGTCAGCTCACAGATACGCAGTATTTT | CASRPTGQLTDTQYF
TRBJ1-2 | - | - | TRBV25-1 | 15 | TGTGCCAGCAGTGAATGGGTGGATAGTGGCTATGGCTACACCTTC | CASSEWVDSGYGYTF
TRBJ1-5 | - | - | TRBV6-5 | 15 | TGTGCCAGCAGTTACTCTTTGGGAGGGGGAGAGCCCCAGCATTTT | CASSYSLGGGEPQHF
TRBJ1-3 | - | TRBD1 | TRBV7-2 | 15 | TGTGCCAGCAGCTCCCAGGGGGCGATTGGAAACACCATATATTTT | CASSSQGAIGNTIYF
TRBJ2-1 | once | - | TRBV7-3 | 16 | TGTGCCAGCAGCTTAGGGCTAGGGGGGCCCTACAATGAGCAGTTCTTC | CASSLGLGGPYNEQFF
TRBJ1-1 | - | - | TRBV5-1 | 14 | TGCGCCAGCAGCTCAAGACCAGGGGTAACTGAAGCTTTCTTT | CASSSRPGVTEAFF
TRBJ1-3 | once | TRBD1 | TRBV7-8 | 14 | TGTGCCAGCAGCCCCAGGACAGGCGGAAACACCATATATTTT | CASSPRTGGNTIYF
TRBJ2-7 | few | - | TRBV6-6 | 12 | TGTGCCAGCAGTTACGGCCGAAACGAGCAGTACTTC | CASSYGRNEQYF
TRBJ1-1 | - | - | TRBV28 | 12 | TGTGCCAGCAGTTTATTCAGGACTGAAGCTTTCTTT | CASSLFRTEAFF
TRBJ2-3 | - | TRBD2 | TRBV28 | 16 | TGTGCCGGAACCGGGACTAGCGGGAGAACGGCAGATACGCAGTATTTT | CAGTGTSGRTADTQYF
TRBJ2-2 | - | - | TRBV11-3 | 11 | TGTGCCAGCAGCGGGACCGGGGAGCTGTTTTTT | CASSGTGELFF
TRBJ1-6 | - | - | TRBV30 | 13 | TGTGCCTGGAGTTTGGACACTAATTCACCCCTCCACTTT | CAWSLDTNSPLHF
TRBJ1-1 | once | - | TRBV6-5 | 11 | TGTGCCAGCAGTTCCATTACTGAAGCTTTCTTT | CASSSITEAFF